This T cell receptor (beta chain) was profiled in a study of T-cell memory formation after mild COVID-19 (dated by TCRdb to the early 2020s). About the investigation overall: TCR sequence clusters from the two donors were found to be largely donor specific. Two young, previously healthy adult volunteers made up the cohort, one male and one female. Longitudinal TCRalpha and TCRbeta repertoire sequencing tracked T-cell clones expanding and contracting after mild COVID-19 in two donors. Overall results and qualifications from the work: The second-wave clones that peaked on day 37 were not confirmed to be SARS-CoV-2 specific. Only a couple of mild cases were covered by the study, and larger cohorts that include severe cases with pre-infection samples were considered necessary. Some responding clones were detected in pre-infection memory, which suggested that pre-existing cross-reactive memory T cells had joined the SARS-CoV-2 response. Contracting CD4+ clones turned up mainly in the CM and EM memory subsets, whereas EMRA was where CD8+ clones were enriched. From day 15 to 85, contracting clones showed balanced CD4/CD8 phenotypes, whereas a second wave of clones that expanded from day 15 to 37 leaned towards CD4+.

Many counts were recorded for this clonotype. Its specific antigen is unknown. No much larger clone exists at a distance of one base, and base qualities are not known. The sequencing machine was an Illumina NovaSeq 6000. TCRalpha and TCRbeta cDNA libraries were constructed by 5'RACE with constant-segment primers, with sample barcodes and unique molecular identifiers being introduced. RNA was extracted from every sample with Trizol reagent. Library amplification was performed in two PCR steps, and a second sample barcode and Illumina TruSeq adapters were introduced in the second step. Sequencing of libraries was performed on an Illumina NovaSeq with 2 x 150 bp paired-end reads. The paper's data handling went like this. The reads were demultiplexed and collapsed into UMI-guided consensus sequences using migec v1.2.7. With mixcr v2.1.11, UMI consensuses were aligned to TRA and TRB V and J templates and assembled into clonotypes. Expanded or contracted clonotypes were those called significant by both edgeR and NoisET, with noise models trained on biological replicates. For edgeR calls, the thresholds were a false discovery rate-adjusted p below 0.01 and a log2 fold-change of 1. As an exploratory analysis of dynamics, max-normalized trajectories of the 1000 most abundant clonotypes were examined by PCA with hierarchical clustering. Separately sequenced CD4+ and CD8+ repertoires were used to assign a CD4 or CD8 phenotype to each responding clone. The raw public data were reprocessed by TCRdb itself: fastp quality trimming at Q25, MiXCR clonotype calling, in-frame beta chains only. CDR3 protein duplicates are merged, each entry listing the most common genes and DNA. These V and J calls rely on TCRdb rather than the paper's analysis. The sample profile shows hundreds of thousands of distinct CDR3 sequences; under 20% of them were found once. The ten largest make up 12% of the sample.

Its CDR3 holds 13 amino acids, cysteine through phenylalanine. The sequence is cut down to CDR3 DNA, 39 bases in frame from base 1. Trimming removed 2 bases from V and 5 bases from J; the gene matches leave 2 bases unexplained. Ficoll-Paque density gradient centrifugation was used to isolate PBMCs. What was sequenced was PBMCs or a T cell subset sorted from them (not recorded which). The chain is assembled from TRBV12-3 or TRBV12-4 and TRBJ2-7, and 8 bases in between align with TRBD2. This TCR was sampled from an adult woman who had mild COVID-19 (a few samples of this study predate the infection). The sample titles of this study are shuffled in the database, so cell type and time point are left out; the donor was told from shared clones. The CDR3 protein: CASSLLAGNEQYF. The sequenced DNA: TGTGCCAGCAGTTTACTAGCGGGCAACGAGCAGTACTTC.